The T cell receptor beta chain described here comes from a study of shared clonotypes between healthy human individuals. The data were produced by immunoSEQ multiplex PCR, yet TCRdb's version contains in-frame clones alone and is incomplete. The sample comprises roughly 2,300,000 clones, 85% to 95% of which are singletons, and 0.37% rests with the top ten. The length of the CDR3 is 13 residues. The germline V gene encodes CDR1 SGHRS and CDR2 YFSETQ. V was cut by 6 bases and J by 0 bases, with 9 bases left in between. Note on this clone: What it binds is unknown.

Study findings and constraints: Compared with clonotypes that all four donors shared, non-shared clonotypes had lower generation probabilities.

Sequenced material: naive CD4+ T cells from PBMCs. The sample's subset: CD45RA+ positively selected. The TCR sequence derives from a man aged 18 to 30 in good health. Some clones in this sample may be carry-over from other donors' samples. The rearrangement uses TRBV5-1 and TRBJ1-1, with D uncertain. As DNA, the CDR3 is TGCGCCAGCACCAATAGAGTGAACACTGAAGCTTTCTTT. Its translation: CASTNRVNTEAFF. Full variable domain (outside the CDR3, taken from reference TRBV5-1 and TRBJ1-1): KAGVTQTPRYLIKTRGQQVTLSCSPISGHRSVSWYQQTPGQGLQFLFEYFSETQRNKGNFPGRFSGRQFSNSRSEMNVSTLELGDSALYLCASTNRVNTEAFFGQGTRLTVV.